This T cell receptor (beta chain) appears in the sequencing data of a study of shared clonotypes between healthy human individuals. The study's findings and limits: Few donors restricted represented genetic and exposure-history diversity.

This clone was seen a single time. Its antigen is currently unknown. Each subset's genomic DNA was split evenly across several immunoSEQ plates. Sequencing was performed with immunoSEQ multiplex PCR; in TCRdb, only in-frame clones are kept and a portion is missing. The sample records roughly 2,000,000 clones, just under 95% being singletons. CD45RO-negative, CCR7-positively selected cells formed the naive CD8 fraction, excluding terminally differentiated effector memory CD45RA+ cells. There were no recent acute infections or vaccinations among the donors, who were healthy HIV-negative adults. CDR1 LNHDA and CDR2 SQIVND come from the germline V gene (reference sequence). This CDR3 is built from 13 residues. Trimming left V 3 bases short and J 6 bases short, with 11 bases between.

Sequencing was performed on naive CD8+ T cells sorted from blood. The source is a man between 18 and 35 years old in good health. The genes are TRBV19 and TRBJ1-1, with D uncertain. The CDR3 spells CASSISLMAEAFF. The CDR3, as DNA: TGTGCCAGTAGTATCTCACTGATGGCTGAAGCTTTCTTT.